This TCR beta chain was captured by sequencing in a study of cytomegalovirus exposure and HLA in healthy donors. Study-level results: Accurate prediction of most subjects' HLA-A and HLA-B alleles from TCR beta sequences was reported. Presence/absence results assume similar sequencing depth per donor, which may not hold.

PCR was performed using 60 Vbeta and 13 Jbeta primers. Generated by immunoSEQ multiplex PCR, the TCRdb table keeps only in-frame clones and is missing some. Of over 150,000 clones listed, approximately 80% are singletons. V was clipped by 7 bases and J by 3 bases, with 16 bases between them. The germline V gene has CDR1 SGHVS and CDR2 FQNEAQ. The CDR3 is 15 residues long. Remarks on this clone: No antigen is known for it.

Material: PBMCs. The chain recombines TRBV7-8 with TRBJ1-5; D is perhaps TRBD1 (5 bases). The sequence derives from a male donor in good health and CMV-seropositive. The CDR3: CASTRGVGANQPQHF. CDR3 nucleotides: TGTGCCAGCACCCGTGGGGTAGGGGCCAATCAGCCCCAGCATTTT.